These 13 T cell receptor beta chains came from one sample sequenced in a study of T-cell memory formation after mild COVID-19. TCRdb re-analysed the 5' RACE reads in MiXCR, keeping a single row per CDR3 protein. The sample carries about 430,000 distinct CDR3 sequences, 20% to 30% recorded once. Sequenced sample: PBMCs or a T cell subset sorted from them (not recorded which). The receptors come from an adult woman who had mild COVID-19 (a few samples of this study predate the infection). Cell type and time point are not known.

This chain links TRBV5-5 with TRBJ1-5, with a weak D call TRBD1 (6 bases). The V and J ends lost 2 bases and 3 bases respectively, with 12 bases between them. This CDR3 is 15 amino acids long. The germline V gene encodes CDR1 SGHKS and CDR2 YYEKEE (reference sequence). CDR3 nucleotide sequence: TGTGCCAGCAGCTTCAACCCAGGGGTCAATCAGCCCCAGCATTTT. Protein: CASSFNPGVNQPQHF. Combining the CDR3 with reference TRBV5-5 and TRBJ1-5 gives the whole variable domain DAGVTQSPTHLIKTRGQQVTLRCSPISGHKSVSWYQQVLGQGPQFIFQYYEKEERGRGNFPDRFSARQFPNYSSELNVNALLLGDSALYLCASSFNPGVNQPQHFGDGTRLSIL.

J is TRBJ2-3 and V is TRBV7-9, with TRBD2 as a possible D gene (5 bases). Between the trimmed V and J ends, which lost 5 bases and 5 bases, there was a span of 11 bases. The germline CDR1 and CDR2 sequences are SEHNR and FQNEAQ (reference sequence). The CDR3 runs 13 residues. The CDR3 bases are TGTGCCAGCAGCCACGGGGTGGAAGATACGCAGTATTTT. It is translated as CASSHGVEDTQYF.

This clonotype has at least ten counts. The chain links TRBV7-2 to TRBJ2-3; 7 bases are a match to TRBD1. The CDR3 consists of 14 residues. J gave up 3 bases and V 2 bases, and 2 bases lay outside the gene matches. CDR1 is SGHTA, CDR2 FQGNSA, per germline. The CDR3 DNA reads TGTGCCAGCAGCTTAAACAGGGGTACAGATACGCAGTATTTT. Amino acid sequence: CASSLNRGTDTQYF.

The chain recombines TRBV20-1 with TRBJ2-1, with 14 nucleotides matching TRBD2. Losses at the gene ends were 1 base for V and 1 base for J; bases not matched to a gene: 0. This CDR3 spans 16 amino acids. Germline V gives CDR1 DFQATT, CDR2 SNEGSKA (reference sequence). Here the CDR3 DNA reads TGCAGTGCTAGAGGACTAGCGGGAGGGTCCTACAATGAGCAGTTCTTC. It codes for CSARGLAGGSYNEQFF.

This clonotype came up a few times. The chain joins TRBV7-9 to TRBJ2-5; no clear D gene. CDR1 is SEHNR, CDR2 FQNEAQ, per germline (reference sequence). The CDR3 sequence is 14 residues long. The ends were cut back, 3 bases at V and 3 bases at J, with 11 bases in the middle. CDR3: CASSFERFEETQYF. CDR3 bases: TGTGCCAGCAGCTTTGAACGATTTGAAGAGACCCAGTACTTC.

A few counts support this clonotype. This chain connects TRBV7-9 to TRBJ1-1; D not resolved. Germline V gene data show CDR1 as SEHNR and CDR2 as FQNEAQ (reference sequence). This CDR3 is 13 amino acids long. The CDR3 sequence: CGGLALGGTEAFF. CDR3 coding DNA: TGTGGTGGCTTGGCATTGGGTGGCACTGAAGCTTTCTTT.

In this sample, this clonotype turned up a few times. The chain links TRBV7-9 to TRBJ1-1, with D possibly matching TRBD1 (6 bases). Germline CDR1 is SEHNR and CDR2 is FQNEAQ (reference sequence). CDR3 length equals 15 residues. The V and J ends lost 4 bases and 1 base respectively, with 13 bases between them. The DNA of the CDR3 is TGTGCCAGCAGCTCGGGGGACACCCGGAACACTGAAGCTTTCTTT. Amino acids: CASSSGDTRNTEAFF.

This clonotype was detected ten times or more. This chain joins TRBV12-3 or TRBV12-4 and TRBJ2-3, with D perhaps matching TRBD1 (6 bases). The V end lost 3 bases, the J end lost 1 base, and 14 bases lay between the germline ends. The CDR3 covers 16 residues. CDR3 sequence (DNA): TGTGCCAGCAGTTTCGCCCTCTCAGGGGGCACAGATACGCAGTATTTT. It codes for CASSFALSGGTDTQYF.

The chain couples TRBV6-1 to TRBJ1-2; D gene ambiguous. In germline, CDR1 is MNHNS, CDR2 SASEGT. Trimming stripped 4 bases from V and 8 bases from J, with 8 bases between. This CDR3 is 11 amino acids long. This chain's CDR3 is CASSAAGGYTF. For the CDR3, the DNA is TGTGCCAGCAGTGCGGCTGGGGGCTACACCTTC.

This clonotype was picked up a small number of times. The chain links TRBV19 to TRBJ2-7; no clear D gene. Between the trimmed V and J ends, which lost 1 base and 5 bases, there was a span of 6 bases. Germline assignment: CDR1 LNHDA and CDR2 SQIVND (reference sequence). This CDR3 is 12 amino acids long. DNA of the CDR3: TGTGCCAGTAGTATAGCTCACAACGAGCAGTACTTC. It encodes CASSIAHNEQYF.

The chain has TRBV29-1 and TRBJ2-7; D possibly corresponds to TRBD2 (6 bases). Trimming shortened V by 0 bases and J by 3 bases, and 12 bases separated the two germline ends. CDR3 length: 14 amino acids. The V gene's germline CDR1 is SQVTM and CDR2 ANQGSEA. DNA of the CDR3: TGCAGCGTTGAAGACAACGGAGGGAACTACGAGCAGTACTTC. It specifies CSVEDNGGNYEQYF.

The chain is built from TRBV11-2 and TRBJ2-3; 12 nucleotides agree with TRBD2. From germline, CDR1 is SGHAT and CDR2 FQNNGV. The CDR3 covers 17 residues. The V gene end was trimmed by 1 base and the J gene end by 0 bases; junction bases not matched to a gene: 2. CDR3 protein: CASSLASGRASTDTQYF. CDR3 DNA: TGTGCCAGCAGCTTAGCTAGCGGGAGGGCCAGCACAGATACGCAGTATTTT.

This clonotype was seen a few times. This chain links TRBV7-6 with TRBJ1-1; maybe TRBD1 (5 bases). V was trimmed by 6 bases and J by 5 bases, leaving 19 bases between them. This CDR3 is 15 amino acids long. The germline gives CDR1 SGHVS, CDR2 FNYEAQ. CDR3 sequence (DNA): TGTGCCAGCAGTCCCCAAGGGGTGGGTTGGACTGAAGCTTTCTTT. Translated, it gives CASSPQGVGWTEAFF.